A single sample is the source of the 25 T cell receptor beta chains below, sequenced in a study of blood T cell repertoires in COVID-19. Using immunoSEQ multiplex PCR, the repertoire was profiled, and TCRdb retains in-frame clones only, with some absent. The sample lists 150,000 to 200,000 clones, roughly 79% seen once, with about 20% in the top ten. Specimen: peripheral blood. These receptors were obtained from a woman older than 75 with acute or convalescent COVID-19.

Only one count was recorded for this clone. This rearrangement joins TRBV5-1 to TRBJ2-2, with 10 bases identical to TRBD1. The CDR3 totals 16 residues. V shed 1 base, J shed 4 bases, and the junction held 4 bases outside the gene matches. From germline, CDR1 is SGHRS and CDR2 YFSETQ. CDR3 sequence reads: CASSLRQGAVTGELFF. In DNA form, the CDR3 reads TGCGCCAGCAGCTTGCGACAGGGGGCTGTCACCGGGGAGCTGTTTTTT.

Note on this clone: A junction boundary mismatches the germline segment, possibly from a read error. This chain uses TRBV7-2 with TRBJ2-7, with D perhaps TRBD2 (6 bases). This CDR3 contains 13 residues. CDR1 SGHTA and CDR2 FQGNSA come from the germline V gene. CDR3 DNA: TGTGCCAGCAGCCTGCGACGCGGGGTGGAGGGGAACTTC. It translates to CASSLRRGVEGNF.

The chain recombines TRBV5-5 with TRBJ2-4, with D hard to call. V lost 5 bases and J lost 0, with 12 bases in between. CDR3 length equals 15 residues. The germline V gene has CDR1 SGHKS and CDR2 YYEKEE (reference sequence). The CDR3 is CASSRDSGAKNIQYF. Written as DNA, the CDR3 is TGTGCCAGCAGTCGTGACTCCGGAGCCAAAAACATTCAGTACTTC. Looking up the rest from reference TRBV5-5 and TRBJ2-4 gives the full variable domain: DAGVTQSPTHLIKTRGQQVTLRCSPISGHKSVSWYQQVLGQGPQFIFQYYEKEERGRGNFPDRFSARQFPNYSSELNVNALLLGDSALYLCASSRDSGAKNIQYFGAGTRLSVL.

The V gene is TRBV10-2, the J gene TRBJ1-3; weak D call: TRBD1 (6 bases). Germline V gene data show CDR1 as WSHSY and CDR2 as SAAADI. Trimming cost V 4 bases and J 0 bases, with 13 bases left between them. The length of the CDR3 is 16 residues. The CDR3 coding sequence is TGCGCCAGCAGTGGGGGGCCGGGGAGCTCTGGAAACACCATATATTTT. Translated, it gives CASSGGPGSSGNTIYF.

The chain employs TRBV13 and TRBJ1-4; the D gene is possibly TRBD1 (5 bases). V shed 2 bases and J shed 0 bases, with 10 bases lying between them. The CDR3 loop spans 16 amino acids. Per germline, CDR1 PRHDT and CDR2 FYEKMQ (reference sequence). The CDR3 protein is CASSLRGPATNEKLFF. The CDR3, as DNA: TGTGCCAGCAGCTTAAGGGGTCCCGCAACTAATGAAAAACTGTTTTTT.

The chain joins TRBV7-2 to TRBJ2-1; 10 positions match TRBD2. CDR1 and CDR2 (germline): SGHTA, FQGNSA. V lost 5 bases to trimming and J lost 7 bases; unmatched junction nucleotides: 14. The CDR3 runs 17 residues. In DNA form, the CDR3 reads TGTGCCAGCAGCGGGGCCTCTAGCGGGAGCTCCTTGAATGAGCAGTTCTTC. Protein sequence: CASSGASSGSSLNEQFF.

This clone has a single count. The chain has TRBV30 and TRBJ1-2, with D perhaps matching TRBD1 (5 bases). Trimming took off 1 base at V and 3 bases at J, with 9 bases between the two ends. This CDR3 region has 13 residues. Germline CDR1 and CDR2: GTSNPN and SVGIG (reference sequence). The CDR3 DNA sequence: TGTGCCTGGAGTGAGGACACATACTATGGCTACACCTTC. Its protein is CAWSEDTYYGYTF.

CDR3: CSASRWGQGEKLFF. The CDR3 nucleotides read TGCAGTGCTAGTAGGTGGGGGCAGGGTGAAAAACTGTTTTTT. V usage is TRBV20-1 and J usage is TRBJ1-4; D perhaps matches TRBD1 (6 bases). V was clipped by 3 bases and J by 7 bases, with 15 bases between them. This CDR3 contains 14 residues. Germline loops: CDR1 DFQATT, CDR2 SNEGSKA (reference sequence).

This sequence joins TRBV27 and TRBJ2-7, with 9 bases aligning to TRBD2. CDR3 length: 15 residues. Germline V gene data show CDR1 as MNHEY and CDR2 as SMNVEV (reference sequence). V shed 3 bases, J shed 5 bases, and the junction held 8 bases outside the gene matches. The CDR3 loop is CASSLREGRMDEQYF. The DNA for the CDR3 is TGTGCCAGCAGTTTGCGGGAGGGCCGAATGGACGAGCAGTACTTC.

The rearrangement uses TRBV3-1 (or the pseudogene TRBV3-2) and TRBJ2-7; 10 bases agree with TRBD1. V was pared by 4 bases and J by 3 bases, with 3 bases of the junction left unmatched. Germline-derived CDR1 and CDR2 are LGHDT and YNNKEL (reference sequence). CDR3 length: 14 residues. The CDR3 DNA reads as TGTGCCAGCAGCCCCGGGACAGGGGTCTACGAGCAGTACTTC. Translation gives CASSPGTGVYEQYF.

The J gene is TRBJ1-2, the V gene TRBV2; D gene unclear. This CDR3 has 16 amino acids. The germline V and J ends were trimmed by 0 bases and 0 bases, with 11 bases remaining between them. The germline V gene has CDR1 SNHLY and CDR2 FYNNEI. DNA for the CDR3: TGTGCCAGCAGTGAAGCCCCGTGGAGCCCTAACTATGGCTACACCTTC. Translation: CASSEAPWSPNYGYTF.

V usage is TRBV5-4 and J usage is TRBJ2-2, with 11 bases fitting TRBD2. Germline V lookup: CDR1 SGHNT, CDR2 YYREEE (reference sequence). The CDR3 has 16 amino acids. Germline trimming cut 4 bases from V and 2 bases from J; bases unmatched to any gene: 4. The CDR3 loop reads CASSPGTSGNTGELFF. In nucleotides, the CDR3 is TGTGCCAGCAGCCCAGGGACTAGCGGAAACACCGGGGAGCTGTTTTTT.

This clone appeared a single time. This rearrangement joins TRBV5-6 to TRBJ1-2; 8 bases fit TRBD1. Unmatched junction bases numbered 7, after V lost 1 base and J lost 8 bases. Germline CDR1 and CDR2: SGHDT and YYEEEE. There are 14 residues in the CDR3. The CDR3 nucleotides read TGTGCCAGCAGCTTGATTACAGGGGGAAGGGGCTACACCTTC. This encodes CASSLITGGRGYTF.

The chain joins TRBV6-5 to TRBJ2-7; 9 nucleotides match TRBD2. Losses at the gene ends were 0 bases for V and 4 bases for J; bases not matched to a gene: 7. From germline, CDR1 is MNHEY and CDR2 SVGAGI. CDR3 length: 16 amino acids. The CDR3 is CASSYSWREGLYEQYF. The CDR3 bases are TGTGCCAGCAGTTACTCGTGGCGGGAGGGCCTTTACGAGCAGTACTTC.

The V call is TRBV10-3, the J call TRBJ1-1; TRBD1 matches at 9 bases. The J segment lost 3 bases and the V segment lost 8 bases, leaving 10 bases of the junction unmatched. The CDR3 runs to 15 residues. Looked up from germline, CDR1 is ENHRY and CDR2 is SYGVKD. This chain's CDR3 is CAIDSGQGGYTEAFF. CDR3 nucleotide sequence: TGTGCCATCGACTCGGGACAGGGAGGGTACACTGAAGCTTTCTTT.

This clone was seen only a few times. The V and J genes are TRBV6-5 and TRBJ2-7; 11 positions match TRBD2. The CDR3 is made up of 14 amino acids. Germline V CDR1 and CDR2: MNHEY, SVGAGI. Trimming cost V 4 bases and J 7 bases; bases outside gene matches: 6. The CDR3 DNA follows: TGTGCCAGCAGTTTGTGGCCTAGCGGGGGGGAGCAGTACTTC. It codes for CASSLWPSGGEQYF.

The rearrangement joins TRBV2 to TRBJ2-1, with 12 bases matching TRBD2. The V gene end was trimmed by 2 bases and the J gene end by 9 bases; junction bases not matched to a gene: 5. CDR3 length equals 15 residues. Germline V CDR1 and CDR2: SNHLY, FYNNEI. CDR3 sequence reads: CASSERASGRVEQFF. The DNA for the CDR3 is TGTGCCAGCAGTGAAAGGGCTAGCGGGAGGGTTGAGCAGTTCTTC.

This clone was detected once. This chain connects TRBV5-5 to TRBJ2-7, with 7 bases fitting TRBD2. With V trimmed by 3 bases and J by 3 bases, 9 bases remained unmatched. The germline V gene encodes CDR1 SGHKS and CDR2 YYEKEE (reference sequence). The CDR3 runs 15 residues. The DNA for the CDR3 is TGTGCCAGCAGCTGGCTAGGGGCGGGAGACTACGAGCAGTACTTC. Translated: CASSWLGAGDYEQYF.

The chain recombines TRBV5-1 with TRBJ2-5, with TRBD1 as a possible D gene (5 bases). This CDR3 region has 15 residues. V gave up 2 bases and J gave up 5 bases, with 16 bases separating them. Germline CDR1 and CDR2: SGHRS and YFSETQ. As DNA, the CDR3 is TGCGCCAGCAGCTTTTTTAGTGGGGCAGGGGAGACCCAGTACTTC. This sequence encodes CASSFFSGAGETQYF.

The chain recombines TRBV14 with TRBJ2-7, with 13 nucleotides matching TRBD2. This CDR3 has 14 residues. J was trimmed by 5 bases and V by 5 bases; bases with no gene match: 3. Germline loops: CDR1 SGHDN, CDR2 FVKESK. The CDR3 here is CASSLLAGGNEQYF. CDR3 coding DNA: TGTGCCAGCAGCTTACTAGCGGGAGGGAACGAGCAGTACTTC.

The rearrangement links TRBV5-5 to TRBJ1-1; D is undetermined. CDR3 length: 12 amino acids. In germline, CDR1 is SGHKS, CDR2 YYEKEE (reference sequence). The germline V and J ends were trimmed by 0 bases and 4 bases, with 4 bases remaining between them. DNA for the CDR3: TGTGCCAGCAGCTTGGTCGGCACTGAAGCTTTCTTT. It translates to CASSLVGTEAFF.

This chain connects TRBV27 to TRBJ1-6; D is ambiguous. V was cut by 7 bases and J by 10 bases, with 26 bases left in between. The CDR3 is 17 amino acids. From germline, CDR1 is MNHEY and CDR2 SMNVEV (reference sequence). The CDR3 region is CASTSFLTRELGSPLHF. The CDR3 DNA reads TGTGCCAGCACATCATTCTTAACCCGGGAGTTAGGGTCACCCCTCCACTTT.

The CDR3 region is CASSASGTGTRRKLFF. The CDR3, as DNA: TGTGCCAGCAGCGCATCCGGGACAGGGACCCGGAGGAAACTGTTTTTT. The V and J genes are TRBV5-8 and TRBJ1-4; 9 bases are shared with TRBD1. CDR3 length: 16 amino acids. J lost 11 bases, V lost 4 bases, and 15 bases had no gene match. From germline, CDR1 is SGHTS and CDR2 YDEGEE. Based on the CDR3 plus reference TRBV5-8 and TRBJ1-4, the full variable domain is EAGVTQSPTHLIKTRGQQATLRCSPISGHTSVYWYQQALGLGLQFLLWYDEGEERNRGNFPPRFSGRQFPNYSSELNVNALELEDSALYLCASSASGTGTRRKLFFGSGTQLSVL.

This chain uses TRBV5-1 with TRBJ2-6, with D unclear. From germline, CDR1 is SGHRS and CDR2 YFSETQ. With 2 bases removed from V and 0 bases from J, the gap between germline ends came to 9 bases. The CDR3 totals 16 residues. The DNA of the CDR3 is TGCGCCAGCAGCTTCACGGGTAGCTCTGGGGCCAACGTCCTGACTTTC. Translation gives CASSFTGSSGANVLTF.

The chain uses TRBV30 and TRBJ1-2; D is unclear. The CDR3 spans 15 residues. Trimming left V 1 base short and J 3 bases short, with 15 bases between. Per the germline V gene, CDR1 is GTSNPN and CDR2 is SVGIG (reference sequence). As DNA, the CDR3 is TGTGCCTGGAGTGCTCGAAGCGGACGATACTATGGCTACACCTTC. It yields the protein CAWSARSGRYYGYTF.